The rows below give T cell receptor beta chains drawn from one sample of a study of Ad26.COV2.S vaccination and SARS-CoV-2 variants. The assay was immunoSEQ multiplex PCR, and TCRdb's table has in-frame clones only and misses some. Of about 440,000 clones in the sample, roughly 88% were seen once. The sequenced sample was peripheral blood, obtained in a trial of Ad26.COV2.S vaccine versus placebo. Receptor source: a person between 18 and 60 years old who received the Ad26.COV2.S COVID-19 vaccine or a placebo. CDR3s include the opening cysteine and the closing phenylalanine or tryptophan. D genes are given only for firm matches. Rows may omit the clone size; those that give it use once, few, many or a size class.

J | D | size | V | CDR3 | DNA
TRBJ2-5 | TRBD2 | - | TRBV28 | CASSLFSGGETQYF | TGTGCCAGCAGTTTGTTTTCGGGGGGGGAGACCCAGTACTTC
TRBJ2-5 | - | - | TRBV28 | CASSPPPTRAFQETQYF | TGTGCCAGCAGTCCGCCCCCGACACGAGCGTTCCAAGAGACCCAGTACTTC
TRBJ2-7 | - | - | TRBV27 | CASSLSSGGSYEQYF | TGTGCCAGCAGTTTATCGTCGGGCGGGTCCTACGAGCAGTACTTC
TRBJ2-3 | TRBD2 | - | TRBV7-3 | CASSSRLAGGRDTQYF | TGTGCCAGCAGCTCCCGACTAGCGGGAGGGCGAGATACGCAGTATTTT
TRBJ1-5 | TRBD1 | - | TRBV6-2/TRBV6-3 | CASSFPSPLQGAGQPQHF | TGTGCCAGCAGTTTCCCTTCCCCTTTACAGGGGGCAGGCCAGCCCCAGCATTTT
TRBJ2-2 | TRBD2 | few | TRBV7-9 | CASSPRLAPGELFF | TGTGCCAGCAGCCCGCGACTAGCACCCGGGGAGCTGTTTTTT
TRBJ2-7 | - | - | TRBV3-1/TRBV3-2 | CASSQGHSYEQYF | TGTGCCAGCAGCCAGGGACACTCCTACGAGCAGTACTTC
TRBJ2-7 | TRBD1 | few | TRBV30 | CACQGQGKEQYF | TGTGCCTGCCAAGGACAGGGTAAAGAGCAGTACTTC
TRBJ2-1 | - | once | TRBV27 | CASTLSPDSYNEQFF | TGTGCCAGCACCTTAAGCCCGGACTCTTACAATGAGCAGTTCTTC
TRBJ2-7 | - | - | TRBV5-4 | CASSSGRIPYEQYF | TGTGCCAGCAGCAGCGGACGGATCCCCTACGAGCAGTACTTC
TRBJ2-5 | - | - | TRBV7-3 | CASSLSGEETQYF | TGTGCCAGCAGCTTATCAGGGGAAGAGACCCAGTACTTC
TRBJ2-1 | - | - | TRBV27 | CASSHPGGTYLNEQFF | TGTGCCAGCAGTCACCCCGGAGGGACATATTTAAATGAGCAGTTCTTC
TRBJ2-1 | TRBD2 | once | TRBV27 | CASSLAGRRDNEQFF | TGTGCCAGCAGCCTAGCGGGAAGGCGAGACAATGAGCAGTTCTTC
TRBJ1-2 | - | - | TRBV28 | CASSLWGSEYGYTF | TGTGCCAGCAGTTTGTGGGGTAGTGAGTATGGCTACACCTTC
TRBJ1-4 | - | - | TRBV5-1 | CASSHQGPEKLFF | TGCGCCAGCAGCCACCAGGGGCCTGAAAAACTGTTTTTT
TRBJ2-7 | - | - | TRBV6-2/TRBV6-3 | CASSSPSGNSYEQYF | TGTGCCAGCAGTTCACCCAGCGGAAACTCATACGAGCAGTACTTC
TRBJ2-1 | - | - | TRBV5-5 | CASSNWPRGRIPNEQFF | TGTGCCAGCAGCAATTGGCCCCGAGGGAGGATCCCCAATGAGCAGTTCTTC
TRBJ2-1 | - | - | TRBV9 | CASSVGQINGQFF | TGTGCCAGCAGCGTAGGACAGATAAATGGGCAGTTCTTC
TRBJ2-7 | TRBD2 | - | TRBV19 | CASSIASGSSYEQYF | TGTGCCAGTAGTATAGCTAGCGGGAGCTCCTACGAGCAGTACTTC
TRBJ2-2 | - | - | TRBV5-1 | CASSLARGATGELFF | TGCGCCAGCAGCTTGGCCAGGGGGGCCACCGGGGAGCTGTTTTTT
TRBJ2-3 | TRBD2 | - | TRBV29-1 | CSVDYFLAGVADTQYF | TGCAGCGTTGATTATTTCCTAGCGGGAGTCGCAGATACGCAGTATTTT
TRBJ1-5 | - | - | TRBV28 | CASSPTGFSNQPQHF | TGTGCCAGCAGCCCCACGGGGTTTAGCAATCAGCCCCAGCATTTT
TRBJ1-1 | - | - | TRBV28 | CASSLTGQAAFF | TGTGCCAGCAGTTTAACGGGCCAGGCGGCTTTCTTT
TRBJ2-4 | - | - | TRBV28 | CASSLEGGDIQYF | TGTGCCAGCAGTTTAGAGGGGGGGGACATTCAGTACTTC
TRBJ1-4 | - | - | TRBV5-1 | CASSLVGNSDEKLFF | TGCGCCAGCAGCTTGGTCGGGAATTCGGATGAAAAACTGTTTTTT
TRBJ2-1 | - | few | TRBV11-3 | CASSPEGHEQFF | TGTGCCAGCAGCCCGGAGGGCCATGAGCAGTTCTTC
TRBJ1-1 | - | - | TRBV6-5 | CASSLGRLNTEAFF | TGTGCCAGCAGCCTGGGCAGACTGAACACTGAAGCTTTCTTT
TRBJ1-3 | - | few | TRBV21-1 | CASSMGNRDGGNTIYF | TGTGCCAGCAGCATGGGGAACAGGGATGGTGGAAACACCATATATTTT
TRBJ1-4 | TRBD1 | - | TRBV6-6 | CASSRLGDRGKNEKLFF | TGTGCCAGCAGTCGCCTTGGGGACAGGGGGAAAAATGAAAAACTGTTTTTT
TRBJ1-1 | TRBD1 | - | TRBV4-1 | CASSQVKDRLNTEAFF | TGCGCCAGCAGCCAAGTGAAGGACAGGCTGAACACTGAAGCTTTCTTT
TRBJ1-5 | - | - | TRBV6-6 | CASCPRERVGNQPQHF | TGTGCCAGCTGCCCCAGGGAAAGGGTCGGCAATCAGCCCCAGCATTTT
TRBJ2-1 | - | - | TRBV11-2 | CASSPLGGRGGEQFF | TGTGCCAGCAGCCCCCTGGGTGGGAGAGGAGGTGAGCAGTTCTTC
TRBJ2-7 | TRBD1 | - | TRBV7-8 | CASSLVEDRGFYEQYF | TGTGCCAGCAGCTTAGTCGAGGACAGGGGCTTCTACGAGCAGTACTTC
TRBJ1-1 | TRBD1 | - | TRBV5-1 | CASSGAGTGRLTEAFF | TGCGCCAGCAGCGGGGCCGGGACAGGGAGGTTAACTGAAGCTTTCTTT
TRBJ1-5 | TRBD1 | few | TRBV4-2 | CASSQEAGGPNQPQHF | TGTGCCAGCAGCCAAGAGGCAGGGGGCCCGAATCAGCCCCAGCATTTT
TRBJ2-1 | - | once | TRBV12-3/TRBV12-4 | CASSRISYNEQFF | TGTGCCAGCAGTAGGATCTCCTACAATGAGCAGTTCTTC
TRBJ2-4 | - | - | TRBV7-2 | CASSLGGRWRYF | TGTGCCAGCAGCTTAGGGGGCCGATGGAGGTACTTC
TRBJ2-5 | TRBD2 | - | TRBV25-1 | CASSVAGGRETQYF | TGTGCCAGCAGTGTGGCGGGAGGGAGGGAGACCCAGTACTTC
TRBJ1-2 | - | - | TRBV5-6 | CASSALQGYGYTF | TGTGCCAGCTCGGCGCTTCAGGGGTATGGCTACACCTTC